The 32 T cell receptor beta chains presented below share a single source sample, sequenced in a study of blood T cells in healthy people across ages (dated by TCRdb to 2013 to 2016). Libraries were made using 5' RACE. Sequenced on an Illumina HiSeq 2500. A second PCR of roughly 6 to 12 cycles was run with a J-beta primer mix and a sample-barcoded 5' primer. TCRdb redid the processing of the public reads, applying fastp at Q25 and MiXCR, and retained in-frame beta chains. For every CDR3 protein sequence, its rows merge into one entry that carries the most common genes and DNA. This sample gives around 870,000 distinct CDR3 sequences in total; more than 25% of them show up just once. Of the sample, about 18% is held by the ten largest clones. Sequenced material: blood. The source is a woman over 75 in good health.

The rearrangement uses TRBV9 and TRBJ1-1; TRBD1 agrees at 7 bases. V shed 0 bases and J 0 bases; nucleotides not matched to a gene: 5. The CDR3 has 16 residues. The germline gives CDR1 SGDLS, CDR2 YYNGEE. Here the CDR3 DNA reads TGTGCCAGCAGCGTAGAGGGGGCAGGGATGAACACTGAAGCTTTCTTT. It specifies CASSVEGAGMNTEAFF.

The rearrangement uses TRBV12-3 or TRBV12-4 and TRBJ2-4, with D possibly being TRBD1 (5 bases). Deletions cut 5 bases from V and 8 bases from J, with 10 bases between. The CDR3 loop spans 12 amino acids. CDR3 loop: CASSIGRDIQYF. Here the CDR3 DNA reads TGTGCCAGCAGTATAGGCAGGGACATTCAGTACTTC.

The chain uses TRBV19 and TRBJ1-1; D unclear. The CDR3 runs to 14 residues. Trimming cost V 7 bases and J 7 bases, with 19 bases left between them. The germline V gene encodes CDR1 LNHDA and CDR2 SQIVND (reference sequence). CDR3 loop: CASTPGRLEGEAFF. In DNA form, the CDR3 reads TGTGCCAGTACCCCCGGACGGCTGGAGGGTGAAGCTTTCTTT.

The chain is built from TRBV21-1 and TRBJ2-1; the DNA was not compared with TRBD2, the D call given in the table. TRBV21-1 counts as a pseudogene. The CDR3 contains 19 residues. In nucleotides, the CDR3 is TGTGCCAGCAGCAAAGTCACTAGCGGGGGGACGAGCTCCTACAATGAGCAGTTCTTC. Translating it yields CASSKVTSGGTSSYNEQFF.

This clonotype was observed a handful of times. J is TRBJ2-4 and V is TRBV19; the D is unclear. V lost 3 bases to trimming and J lost 3 bases, with 6 bases between them. The CDR3 runs to 13 residues. Germline V gene sequence: CDR1 LNHDA, CDR2 SQIVND (reference sequence). CDR3 bases: TGTGCCAGTAGTATTTGGGACAAAAACATTCAGTACTTC. Translated: CASSIWDKNIQYF.

V is TRBV7-9 and J is TRBJ2-2, with no clear D. Germline V lookup: CDR1 SEHNR, CDR2 FQNEAQ (reference sequence). Between the trimmed V and J ends, which lost 1 base and 0 bases, there was a span of 6 bases. The CDR3 extends over 15 amino acids. The CDR3 nucleotides read TGTGCCAGCAGCTTAGAACTACCGAACACCGGGGAGCTGTTTTTT. Translating it yields CASSLELPNTGELFF.

This clonotype was seen only a few times. The chain uses TRBV20-1 and TRBJ1-5; 7 bases line up with TRBD1. This CDR3 comprises 13 residues. After removal of 5 bases from V and 4 bases from J, the junction contained 5 bases not matched to a gene. The germline V gene has CDR1 DFQATT and CDR2 SNEGSKA (reference sequence). The CDR3 bases are TGCAGTGCTTTAGACAGGGTTAATCAGCCCCAGCATTTT. Translated: CSALDRVNQPQHF.

This clonotype has a handful of counts. This chain joins TRBV28 and TRBJ1-2; tentatively, D is TRBD1 (5 bases). The CDR3 has 15 amino acids. Trimming took 5 bases from V and 3 from J, leaving 16 bases between them. Germline values: CDR1 MDHEN, CDR2 SYDVKM. CDR3 sequence (DNA): TGTGCCAGCAGTCCCGGCACGGCAGGGCACTATGGCTACACCTTC. Its translation is CASSPGTAGHYGYTF.

Of note for this clonotype: This sequence may be a read error, since a much larger clone differs from it by one base. The chain combines TRBV30 with TRBJ2-5; 9 bases map to TRBD2. With V trimmed by 2 bases and J by 11 bases, 12 bases remained unmatched. The CDR3 loop spans 14 amino acids. Germline-derived CDR1 and CDR2 are GTSNPN and SVGIG (reference sequence). This CDR3 is CAWSRGGASNEQYF. In DNA form, the CDR3 reads TGTGCCTGGAGTCGCGGGGGGGCTTCGAATGAGCAGTACTTC. Drawing the rest from reference TRBV30 and TRBJ2-5, the complete variable domain is SQTIHQWPATLVQPVGSPLSLECTVEGTSNPNLYWYRQAAGRGLQLLFYSVGIGQISSEVPQNLSASRPQDRQFILSSKKLLLSDSGFYLCAWSRGGASNEQYFGPGTRLLVL.

V and J are TRBV7-9 and TRBJ1-3; 10 bases line up with TRBD1. The junction had 13 bases not matched to a gene; V was cut back by 5 bases and J by 0 bases. The CDR3 length is 19 residues. From germline, CDR1 is SEHNR and CDR2 FQNEAQ (reference sequence). CDR3 in DNA: TGTGCCAGCAGCCGACGGACAGGGGGAAATCTTTCCTCTGGAAACACCATATATTTT. As protein: CASSRRTGGNLSSGNTIYF.

This clonotype was counted many times. V and J are TRBV12-3 or TRBV12-4 and TRBJ1-2; 7 nucleotides match TRBD1. The CDR3 has 15 residues. Trimming removed 4 bases from V and 0 bases from J; junction bases left unmatched: 5. CDR3 sequence reads: CASSYRDRPNYGYTF. The CDR3, as DNA: TGTGCCAGCAGTTACCGGGACAGACCTAACTATGGCTACACCTTC.

This clonotype was detected only a few times. The CDR3 is CASSFQTSGGAYTGELFF. In DNA, the CDR3 is TGCGCCAGCAGTTTTCAGACTAGCGGGGGGGCCTACACCGGGGAGCTGTTTTTT. This rearrangement joins TRBV5-1 to TRBJ2-2; 14 positions match TRBD2. The germline CDR1 and CDR2 sequences are SGHRS and YFSETQ. V was clipped by 5 bases and J by 3 bases; unmatched bases: 9. The CDR3 is 18 amino acids.

Concerning this clonotype itself: Just one base apart from a much larger clone, this may be a read error. For the CDR3, the DNA is TGCAGTGCTAGAGATCTCGAATCTTTGGACAGGGCGAATGGCTACACCTTC. Translation: CSARDLESLDRANGYTF. V and J are TRBV20-1 and TRBJ1-2; 8 nucleotides match TRBD1. Looked up from germline, CDR1 is DFQATT and CDR2 is SNEGSKA (reference sequence). With V trimmed by 0 bases and J by 6 bases, 15 bases remained unmatched. There are 17 residues in the CDR3.

Many counts were recorded for this clonotype. The chain joins TRBV20-1 to TRBJ2-1; 9 positions agree with TRBD1. CDR1 and CDR2 from the germline V gene are DFQATT and SNEGSKA (reference sequence). The CDR3 has 15 residues. With 2 bases clipped from V and 2 bases from J, the junction kept 4 bases outside the gene matches. As DNA, the CDR3 is TGCAGTGCTAGAATCGGACAGGGGCCCTACAATGAGCAGTTCTTC. Translation gives CSARIGQGPYNEQFF.

The J gene is TRBJ1-6, the V gene TRBV5-8; D uncertain. V shed 0 bases and J shed 9 bases, with 4 bases lying between them. CDR1 SGHTS and CDR2 YDEGEE come from the germline V gene. CDR3 length equals 12 residues. The chain's CDR3 is CASSLGTSPLHF. The CDR3 DNA follows: TGTGCCAGCAGCTTGGGTACTTCACCCCTCCACTTT.

This chain links TRBV4-2 with TRBJ1-1; D is possibly TRBD1 (5 bases). The germline V gene has CDR1 LGHNA and CDR2 YNFKEQ. The CDR3 loop spans 16 amino acids. The V end was cut by 1 base, the J end by 3 bases, with 15 bases between. The CDR3 sequence: CASSQVFDSVYTEAFF. The CDR3 region has the DNA TGTGCCAGCAGCCAAGTGTTTGACAGCGTGTACACTGAAGCTTTCTTT.

A remark on this clonotype: Just one base apart from a much larger clone, this may be a read error. The rearrangement joins TRBV18 to TRBJ2-3; D remains unclear. Germline loops: CDR1 KGHSH, CDR2 LQKENI. V lost 6 bases to trimming and J lost 5 bases, with 9 bases between them. The CDR3 is 12 residues long. The CDR3 bases are TGTGCCAGCTCCCGTAAACGAGATACGCAGTATTTT. This translates into CASSRKRDTQYF.

The rearrangement links TRBV6-6 to TRBJ2-1, with 8 bases fitting TRBD1. With 9 bases clipped from V and 4 bases from J, the junction kept 8 bases outside the gene matches. CDR1 and CDR2 (germline): MNHNY, SVGAGI (reference sequence). The CDR3 is 14 amino acids. The DNA of the CDR3 is TGTGCCAGTGCCGGGACAGGTCCATACAATGAGCAGTTCTTC. Translating gives CASAGTGPYNEQFF.

This clonotype has at least ten counts. The rearrangement uses TRBV21-1 and TRBJ2-1; the D call TRBD1 from the table was never checked on the DNA. TRBV21-1 is recorded as a pseudogene. The CDR3 consists of 14 residues. CDR3 region: CASSARDRYNEQFF. The DNA for the CDR3 is TGTGCCAGCAGCGCAAGGGACAGGTACAATGAGCAGTTCTTC.

In this sample, this clonotype turned up a few times. The DNA of the CDR3 is TGTGCCACCACGGGGATTTTTCGGGATGAGCAGTTCTTC. It specifies CATTGIFRDEQFF. The rearrangement links TRBV6-2 or TRBV6-3 to TRBJ2-1, with a possible D match to TRBD2 (5 bases). Germline V gene data show CDR1 as MNHEY and CDR2 as SVGEGT. The CDR3 covers 13 residues. Trimming shortened V by 10 bases and J by 8 bases, and 18 bases separated the two germline ends.

At least ten counts were recorded for this clonotype. V is TRBV6-5 and J is TRBJ1-2, with 7 positions matching TRBD1. J was trimmed by 9 bases and V by 0 bases; bases with no gene match: 13. Germline V lookup: CDR1 MNHEY, CDR2 SVGAGI. The CDR3 runs 16 residues. The CDR3 here is CASSYSRDSGRGSYTF. CDR3 sequence (DNA): TGTGCCAGCAGTTACTCGAGGGACAGTGGGAGAGGCAGCTACACCTTC.

This clonotype occurred many times. The gene calls are TRBV4-3 and TRBJ2-7; 8 bases are shared with TRBD2. The CDR3 totals 15 residues. Germline trimming cut 2 bases from V and 2 bases from J; bases unmatched to any gene: 5. Germline values: CDR1 LGHNA, CDR2 YSLEER. CDR3 DNA sequence: TGCGCCAGCAGCCAAAACAGCGGGGGACCCTACGAGCAGTACTTC. It translates to CASSQNSGGPYEQYF.

This chain uses TRBV5-1 with TRBJ1-1; TRBD1 aligns across 8 bases. The ends lost 4 bases at V and 1 base at J; junction bases unmatched: 9. There are 16 residues in the CDR3. The germline V gene encodes CDR1 SGHRS and CDR2 YFSETQ. The CDR3 loop reads CASSPTGGKENTEAFF. CDR3 bases: TGCGCCAGCAGCCCTACAGGGGGAAAGGAGAACACTGAAGCTTTCTTT.

Concerning this clonotype itself: With a much larger clone just one base away, this may be a read error. The rearrangement links TRBV7-2 to TRBJ2-3, with 10 nucleotides matching TRBD1. Germline V gene data show CDR1 as SGHTA and CDR2 as FQGNSA. This CDR3 is 16 amino acids long. As DNA, the CDR3 is TGTGCCGGCAGCTTAGGAGGGACAGGGGGCACAGATACGCAGTATTTT. Protein sequence: CAGSLGGTGGTDTQYF.

On this clonotype: Relative to the germline gene, one junction end is altered; a read error may explain this. This sequence joins TRBV11-3 and TRBJ1-1, with TRBD1 as a possible D gene (6 bases). The CDR3 extends over 14 amino acids. Germline CDR1 and CDR2: SGHNT and YENEEA. The CDR3 loop is CASSLTGRGTEVFF. The CDR3 DNA reads TGTGCCAGCAGCTTAACAGGGAGGGGGACTGAAGTTTTCTTT.

The genes are TRBV7-2 and TRBJ1-1, with D perhaps TRBD1 (5 bases). Germline lookup yields CDR1 SGHTA and CDR2 FQGNSA. The CDR3 has 15 amino acids. Between the trimmed V and J ends, which lost 2 bases and 5 bases, there was a span of 15 bases. CDR3 residues: CASSLTQGLLTEAFF. The CDR3 DNA sequence: TGTGCCAGCAGCTTAACGCAGGGATTGTTGACTGAAGCTTTCTTT.

The V gene is TRBV5-1, the J gene TRBJ1-5; a possible D gene is TRBD1 (6 bases). V was cut by 4 bases and J by 6 bases, with 11 bases left in between. CDR3 length: 13 residues. Germline CDR1 reads SGHRS; CDR2 reads YFSETQ. The CDR3 coding sequence is TGCGCCAGCAGCCTGGGGGCTGGTCAGCCCCAGCATTTT. This translates into CASSLGAGQPQHF.

The gene calls are TRBV28 and TRBJ2-1; tentative D call: TRBD1 (5 bases). The CDR3 extends over 16 amino acids. V lost 5 bases and J 0 bases, leaving 14 bases between the germline ends. Germline values: CDR1 MDHEN, CDR2 SYDVKM. The CDR3 coding sequence is TGTGCCAGCAGTCAAGGGGTTCACCTCTCCTACAATGAGCAGTTCTTC. Amino acid sequence: CASSQGVHLSYNEQFF.

This clonotype was detected ten times or more. This chain connects TRBV10-3 to TRBJ2-1; 8 nucleotides match TRBD2. V lost 10 bases and J lost 4; bases outside the gene matches: 12. This CDR3 contains 15 residues. CDR1 is ENHRY, CDR2 SYGVKD, per germline. CDR3 sequence: CATQEVAGKYNEQFF. CDR3 sequence (DNA): TGTGCCACCCAAGAGGTAGCGGGGAAATACAATGAGCAGTTCTTC.

This clonotype was seen at least ten times. The chain carries TRBV7-2 and TRBJ2-5, with D perhaps TRBD2 (6 bases). Germline V gene lookup returns CDR1 SGHTA and CDR2 FQGNSA. V dropped 3 bases and J dropped 10 bases, with 18 bases sitting between them. CDR3 length: 14 residues. As DNA, the CDR3 is TGTGCCAGCAGCTTCTCCTTTGGTGAGGGAGGCCAGTACTTC. Protein product: CASSFSFGEGGQYF.

This clonotype occurred many times. The chain carries TRBV11-2 and TRBJ2-5; D is unclear. Germline CDR1 is SGHAT and CDR2 is FQNNGV. Trimming took 5 bases from V and 4 from J, leaving 14 bases between them. This CDR3 is built from 14 residues. In DNA, the CDR3 is TGTGCCAGCAGCCCTACCCTGGGCACAGAGACCCAGTACTTC. Amino acids: CASSPTLGTETQYF.

This clonotype was seen a few times. The genes are TRBV12-3 or TRBV12-4 and TRBJ2-6; 12 bases are shared with TRBD1. Losses at the gene ends were 3 bases for V and 4 bases for J; bases not matched to a gene: 4. CDR3 length: 17 amino acids. As DNA, the CDR3 is TGTGCCAGCAGTTTGGGACAGGGGGCTAACGGGGCCAACGTCCTGACTTTC. Translation gives CASSLGQGANGANVLTF.